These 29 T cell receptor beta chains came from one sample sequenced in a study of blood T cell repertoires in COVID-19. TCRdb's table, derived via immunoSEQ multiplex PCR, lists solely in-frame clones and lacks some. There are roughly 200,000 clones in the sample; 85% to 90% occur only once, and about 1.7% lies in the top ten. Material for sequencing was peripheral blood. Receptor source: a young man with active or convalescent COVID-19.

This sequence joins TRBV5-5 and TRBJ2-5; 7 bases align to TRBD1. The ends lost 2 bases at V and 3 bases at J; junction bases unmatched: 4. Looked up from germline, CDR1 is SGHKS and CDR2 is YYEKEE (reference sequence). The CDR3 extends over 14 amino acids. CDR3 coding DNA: TGTGCCAGCAGCTTCCGGCAGGGGGAAGAGACCCAGTACTTC. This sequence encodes CASSFRQGEETQYF.

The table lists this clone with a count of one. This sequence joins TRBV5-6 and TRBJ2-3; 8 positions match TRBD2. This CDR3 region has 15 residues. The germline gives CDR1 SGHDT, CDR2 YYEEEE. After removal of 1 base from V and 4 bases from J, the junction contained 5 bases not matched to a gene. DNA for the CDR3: TGTGCCAGCAGCTTGTACGGGAGGGGCCCAGATACGCAGTATTTT. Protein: CASSLYGRGPDTQYF. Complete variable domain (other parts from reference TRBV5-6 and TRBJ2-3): DAGVTQSPTHLIKTRGQQVTLRCSPKSGHDTVSWYQQALGQGPQFIFQYYEEEERQRGNFPDRFSGHQFPNYSSELNVNALLLGDSALYLCASSLYGRGPDTQYFGPGTRLTVL.

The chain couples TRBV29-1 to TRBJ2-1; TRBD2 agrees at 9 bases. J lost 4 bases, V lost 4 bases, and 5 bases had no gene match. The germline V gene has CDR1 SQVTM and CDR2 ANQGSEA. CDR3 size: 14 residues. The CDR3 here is CSVVPSGKYNEQFF. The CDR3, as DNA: TGCAGCGTTGTGCCTAGCGGGAAATACAATGAGCAGTTCTTC.

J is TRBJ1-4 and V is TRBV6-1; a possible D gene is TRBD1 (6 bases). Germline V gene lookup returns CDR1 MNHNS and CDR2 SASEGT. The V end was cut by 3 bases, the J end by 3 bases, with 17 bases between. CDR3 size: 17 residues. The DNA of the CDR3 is TGTGCCAGCAGTGACCACAGGGTTGTAACGGCTAATGAAAAACTGTTTTTT. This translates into CASSDHRVVTANEKLFF.

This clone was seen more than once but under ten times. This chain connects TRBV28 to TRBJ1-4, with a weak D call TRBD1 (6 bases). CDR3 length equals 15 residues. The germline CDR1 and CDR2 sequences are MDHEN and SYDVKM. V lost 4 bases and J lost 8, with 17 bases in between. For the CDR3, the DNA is TGTGCCAGCAGTTCATGGCCCCGGACAGACGAAAAACTGTTTTTT. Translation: CASSSWPRTDEKLFF.

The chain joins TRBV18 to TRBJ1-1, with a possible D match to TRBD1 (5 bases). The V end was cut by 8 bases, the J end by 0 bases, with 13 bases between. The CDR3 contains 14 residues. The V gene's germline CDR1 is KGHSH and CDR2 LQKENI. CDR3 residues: CASLGDRMNTEAFF. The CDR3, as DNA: TGTGCCAGCCTTGGAGACAGAATGAACACTGAAGCTTTCTTT.

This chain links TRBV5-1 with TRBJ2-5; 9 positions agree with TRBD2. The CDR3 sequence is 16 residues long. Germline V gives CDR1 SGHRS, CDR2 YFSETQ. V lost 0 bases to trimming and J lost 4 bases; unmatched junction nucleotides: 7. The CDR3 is CASSLDGGRAPETQYF. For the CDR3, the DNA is TGCGCCAGCAGCTTGGACGGCGGGAGGGCCCCAGAGACCCAGTACTTC.

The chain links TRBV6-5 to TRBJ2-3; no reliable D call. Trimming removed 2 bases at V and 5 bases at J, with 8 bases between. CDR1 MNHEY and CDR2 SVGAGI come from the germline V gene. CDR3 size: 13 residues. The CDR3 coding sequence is TGTGCCAGCAGTTACGGCAACGAAGATACGCAGTATTTT. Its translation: CASSYGNEDTQYF.

The CDR3 DNA follows: TGTGCCAGCAGCCAATTTAGCCCCTACGAGCAGTACTTC. Amino acids: CASSQFSPYEQYF. The chain couples TRBV4-2 to TRBJ2-7; D unclear. There are 13 residues in the CDR3. The germline CDR1 and CDR2 sequences are LGHNA and YNFKEQ. The germline V and J ends were trimmed by 2 bases and 2 bases, with 7 bases remaining between them.

CDR3 sequence reads: CASSLASGGLIEQFF. DNA of the CDR3: TGTGCCAGCAGCTTAGCTAGCGGGGGGCTTATTGAGCAGTTCTTC. The chain links TRBV7-6 to TRBJ2-1, with TRBD2 matching 10 bases. Germline V CDR1 and CDR2: SGHVS, FNYEAQ. The V and J ends lost 0 bases and 9 bases, in that order; junction bases with no gene match: 5. This CDR3 has 15 amino acids.

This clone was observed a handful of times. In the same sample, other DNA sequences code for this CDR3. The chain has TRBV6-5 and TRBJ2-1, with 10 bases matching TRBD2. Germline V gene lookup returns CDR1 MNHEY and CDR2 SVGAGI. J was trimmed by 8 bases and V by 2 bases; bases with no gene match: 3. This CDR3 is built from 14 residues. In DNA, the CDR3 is TGTGCCAGCAGTTACAGCGGGGGGGCCTATGAGCAGTTCTTC. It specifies CASSYSGGAYEQFF.

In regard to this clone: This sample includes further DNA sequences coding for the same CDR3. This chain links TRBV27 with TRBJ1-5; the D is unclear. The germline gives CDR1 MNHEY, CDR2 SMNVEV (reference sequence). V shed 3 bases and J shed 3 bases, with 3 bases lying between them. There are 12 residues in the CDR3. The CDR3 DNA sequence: TGTGCCAGCAGTTTCCTCAATCAGCCCCAGCATTTT. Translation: CASSFLNQPQHF.

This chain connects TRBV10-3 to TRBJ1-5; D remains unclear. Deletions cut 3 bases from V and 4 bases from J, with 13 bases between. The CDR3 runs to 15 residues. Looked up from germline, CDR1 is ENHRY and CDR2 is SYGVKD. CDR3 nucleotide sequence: TGTGCCATCAGTGATTCTTCCAGTTTTAATCAGCCCCAGCATTTT. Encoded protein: CAISDSSSFNQPQHF.

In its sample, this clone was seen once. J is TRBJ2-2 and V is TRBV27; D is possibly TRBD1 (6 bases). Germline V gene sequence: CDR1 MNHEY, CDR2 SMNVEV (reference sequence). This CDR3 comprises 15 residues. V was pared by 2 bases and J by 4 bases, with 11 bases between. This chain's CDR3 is CASSLGNRVTGELFF. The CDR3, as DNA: TGTGCCAGCAGTTTAGGGAACAGGGTCACCGGGGAGCTGTTTTTT.

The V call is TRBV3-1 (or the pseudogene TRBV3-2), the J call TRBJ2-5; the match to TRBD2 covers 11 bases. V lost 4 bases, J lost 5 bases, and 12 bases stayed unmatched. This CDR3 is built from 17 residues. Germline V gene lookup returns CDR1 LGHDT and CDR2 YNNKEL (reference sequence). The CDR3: CASSLSATSGGVETQYF. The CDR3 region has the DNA TGTGCCAGCAGCCTGTCTGCAACTAGCGGGGGTGTGGAGACCCAGTACTTC.

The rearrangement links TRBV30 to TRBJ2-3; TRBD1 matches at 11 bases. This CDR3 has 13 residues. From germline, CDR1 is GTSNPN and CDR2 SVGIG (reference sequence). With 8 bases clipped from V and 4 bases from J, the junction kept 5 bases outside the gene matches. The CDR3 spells CASRTGGSDTQYF. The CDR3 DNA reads TGTGCCAGTAGGACAGGGGGCTCAGATACGCAGTATTTT.

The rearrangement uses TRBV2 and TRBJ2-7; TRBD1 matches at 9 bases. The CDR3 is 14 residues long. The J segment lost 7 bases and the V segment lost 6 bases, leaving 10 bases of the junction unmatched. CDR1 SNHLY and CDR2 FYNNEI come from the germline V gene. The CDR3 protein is CASRVQRQGGEQYF. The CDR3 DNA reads TGTGCCAGCAGAGTTCAGAGACAGGGGGGTGAGCAGTACTTC.

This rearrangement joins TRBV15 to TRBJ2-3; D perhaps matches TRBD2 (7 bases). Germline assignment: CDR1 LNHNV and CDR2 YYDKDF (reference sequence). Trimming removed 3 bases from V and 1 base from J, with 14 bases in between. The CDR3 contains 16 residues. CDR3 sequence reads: CATSRGRGGGTDTQYF. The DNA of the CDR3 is TGTGCCACCAGCAGGGGCCGAGGGGGGGGCACAGATACGCAGTATTTT.

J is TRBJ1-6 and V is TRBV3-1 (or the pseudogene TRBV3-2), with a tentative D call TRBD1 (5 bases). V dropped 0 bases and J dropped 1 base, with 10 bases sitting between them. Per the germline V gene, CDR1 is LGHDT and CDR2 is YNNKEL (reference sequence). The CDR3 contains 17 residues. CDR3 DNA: TGTGCCAGCAGCCAAGATCGGGGGGGGTCCTATAATTCACCCCTCCACTTT. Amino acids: CASSQDRGGSYNSPLHF.

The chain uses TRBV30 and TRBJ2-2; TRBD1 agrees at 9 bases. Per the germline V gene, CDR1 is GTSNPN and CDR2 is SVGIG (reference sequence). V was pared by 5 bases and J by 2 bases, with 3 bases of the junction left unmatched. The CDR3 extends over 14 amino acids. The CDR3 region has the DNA TGTGCCTGGGGGACAGGGTTAAACACCGGGGAGCTGTTTTTT. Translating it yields CAWGTGLNTGELFF. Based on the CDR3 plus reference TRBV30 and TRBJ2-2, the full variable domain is SQTIHQWPATLVQPVGSPLSLECTVEGTSNPNLYWYRQAAGRGLQLLFYSVGIGQISSEVPQNLSASRPQDRQFILSSKKLLLSDSGFYLCAWGTGLNTGELFFGEGSRLTVL.

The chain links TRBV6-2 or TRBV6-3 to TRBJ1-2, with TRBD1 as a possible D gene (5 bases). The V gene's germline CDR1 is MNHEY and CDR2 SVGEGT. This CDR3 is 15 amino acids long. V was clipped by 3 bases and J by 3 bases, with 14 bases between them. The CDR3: CASSYRLTGYYGYTF. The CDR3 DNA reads TGTGCCAGCAGTTATCGGTTAACAGGCTACTATGGCTACACCTTC.

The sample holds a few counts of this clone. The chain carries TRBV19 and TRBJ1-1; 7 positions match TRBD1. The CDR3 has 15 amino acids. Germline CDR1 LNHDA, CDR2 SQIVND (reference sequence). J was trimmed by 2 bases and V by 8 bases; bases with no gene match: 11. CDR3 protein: CASEGDSTINTEAFF. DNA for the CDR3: TGTGCCAGTGAGGGGGACAGCACAATCAACACTGAAGCTTTCTTT.

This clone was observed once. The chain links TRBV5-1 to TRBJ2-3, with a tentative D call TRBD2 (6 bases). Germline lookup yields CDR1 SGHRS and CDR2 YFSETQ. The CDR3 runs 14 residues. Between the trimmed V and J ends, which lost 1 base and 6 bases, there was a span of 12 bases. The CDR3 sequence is CASSLTGLQDTQYF. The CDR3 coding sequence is TGCGCCAGCAGCTTGACGGGACTCCAGGATACGCAGTATTTT.

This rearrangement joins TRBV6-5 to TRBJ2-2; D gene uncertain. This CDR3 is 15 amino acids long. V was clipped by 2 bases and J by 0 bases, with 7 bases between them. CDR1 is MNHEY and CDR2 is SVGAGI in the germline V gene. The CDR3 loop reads CASSYTNSNTGELFF. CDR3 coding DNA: TGTGCCAGCAGTTACACAAATTCGAACACCGGGGAGCTGTTTTTT.

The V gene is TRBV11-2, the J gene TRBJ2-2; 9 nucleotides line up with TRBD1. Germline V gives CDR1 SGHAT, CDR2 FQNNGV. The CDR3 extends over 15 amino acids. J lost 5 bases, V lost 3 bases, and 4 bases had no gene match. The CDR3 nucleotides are TGTGCCAGCAGCTTGGGACAGGGTTATACCGGGGAGCTGTTTTTT. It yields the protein CASSLGQGYTGELFF.

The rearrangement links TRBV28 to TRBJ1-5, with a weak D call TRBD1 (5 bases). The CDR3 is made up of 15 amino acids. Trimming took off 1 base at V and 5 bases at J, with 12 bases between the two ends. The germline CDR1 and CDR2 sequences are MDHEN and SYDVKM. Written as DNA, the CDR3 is TGTGCCAGCAGTTTATTTTCAGGGCCCGATCAGCCCCAGCATTTT. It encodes CASSLFSGPDQPQHF.

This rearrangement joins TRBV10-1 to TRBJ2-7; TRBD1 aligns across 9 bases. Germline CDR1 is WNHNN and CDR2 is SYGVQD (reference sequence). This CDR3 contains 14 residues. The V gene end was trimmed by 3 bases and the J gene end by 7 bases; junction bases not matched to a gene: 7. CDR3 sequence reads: CASSEGDRADEQYF. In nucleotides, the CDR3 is TGCGCCAGCAGTGAAGGGGACAGGGCAGATGAGCAGTACTTC.

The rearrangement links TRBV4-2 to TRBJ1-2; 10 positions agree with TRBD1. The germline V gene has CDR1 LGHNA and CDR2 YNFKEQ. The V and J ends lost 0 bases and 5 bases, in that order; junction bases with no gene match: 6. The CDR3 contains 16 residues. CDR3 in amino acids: CASSQDRGQGLYGYTF. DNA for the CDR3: TGTGCCAGCAGCCAAGATAGGGGACAGGGGCTTTATGGCTACACCTTC.

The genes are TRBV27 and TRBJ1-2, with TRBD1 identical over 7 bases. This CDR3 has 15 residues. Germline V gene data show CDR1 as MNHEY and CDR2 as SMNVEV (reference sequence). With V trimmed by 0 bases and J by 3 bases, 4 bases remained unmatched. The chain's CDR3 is CASSLSTGPDYGYTF. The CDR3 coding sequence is TGTGCCAGCAGTTTATCGACAGGGCCGGACTATGGCTACACCTTC.